Reported below is one T cell receptor beta chain. Antigen: not known. Assay used: immunoSEQ multiplex PCR; TCRdb lists only in-frame clones, some missing. The sample includes tens of thousands of clones, more than 85% of them seen just once. This entry is derived from a study of Tregs in tolerant kidney transplant recipients. Study-wide findings and caveats: Nucleotide sequences could not be compared across some patients' samples due to primer changes.

The receptor comes from a human donor who received a combined kidney and bone marrow transplant. The sample was Tregs from blood, taken before the transplant.

The DNA of the CDR3 is TGCGCCAGCAGCGTACAGGGTCCTGGGGCCAACGTCCTGACTTTC. Amino acids: CASSVQGPGANVLTF. The V gene is TRBV5-1, the J gene TRBJ2-6; D perhaps matches TRBD1 (6 bases). CDR1 is SGHRS and CDR2 is YFSETQ in the germline V gene. V was cut by 4 bases and J by 2 bases, with 10 bases left in between. The length of the CDR3 is 15 residues.